This TCR beta chain stems from a study of T cell repertoires in cytomegalovirus infection. Across the whole study: Based on public TCR beta signatures, there were indications of CMV infection and of a matching HLA type. Points from the study as a whole: Cumulative public TCR beta family frequency identified CMV carriers with the relevant HLA. HLA-C-restricted TCR beta clonotypes specific for CMV led the ex vivo response.

In regard to this clonotype: Its antigen is not identified.

TCRdb re-derived calls from the reads in MiXCR, one entry per CDR3 protein. The sample carries fewer than 950,000 distinct CDR3 sequences, around a third recorded once. Trimming removed 6 bases from V and 9 bases from J, with 17 bases in between. The CDR3 length is 14 residues. Germline lookup yields CDR1 LNHDA and CDR2 SQIVND (reference sequence). The TCR was taken from a human donor in good health (CMV status not recorded). Some clones in this sample may be carry-over from other donors' samples. The gene calls are TRBV19 and TRBJ2-2; D may be TRBD1 or TRBD2 (7 bases each). The sample consisted of cultured CD8+ T cells from PBMCs, taken from culture after CMV antigen stimulation. This CDR3 reads CASRWDSGIRELFF. The DNA of the CDR3 is TGTGCCAGTAGGTGGGACAGCGGGATCCGGGAGCTGTTTTTT.